This passage covers 23 T cell receptor beta chains from one sample sequenced in a study of T cell responses to AZD1222 COVID-19 vaccine. The repertoire was sequenced with immunoSEQ multiplex PCR; TCRdb's copy has only in-frame clones and lacks some. Altogether about 120,000 clones are present, around 92% being singletons, with the ten largest covering 14%. Specimen: peripheral blood, collected on day 0 of AZD1222 vaccination. Receptors were obtained from an adult in good health.

The CDR3 DNA reads as TGCGCCAGCAGCCATGGGACTTCCCCAGATACGCAGTATTTT. Its translation is CASSHGTSPDTQYF. The chain recombines TRBV4-3 with TRBJ2-3, with D possibly TRBD2 on 6 matching bases. Germline assignment: CDR1 LGHNA and CDR2 YSLEER. V was trimmed by 3 bases and J by 4 bases, leaving 11 bases between them. The length of the CDR3 is 14 residues.

This clone was seen only once. The rearrangement uses TRBV2 and TRBJ1-6; D is unresolved. CDR1 and CDR2 (germline): SNHLY, FYNNEI. CDR3 length: 11 amino acids. V lost 5 bases and J 7 bases, leaving 3 bases between the germline ends. The CDR3 nucleotides read TGTGCCAGCAGTCGCAATTCACCCCTCCACTTT. It translates to CASSRNSPLHF. The variable domain in full, with the rest retrieved from reference TRBV2 and TRBJ1-6, is EPEVTQTPSHQVTQMGQEVILRCVPISNHLYFYWYRQILGQKVEFLVSFYNNEISEKSEIFDDQFSVERPDGSNFTLKIRSTKLEDSAMYFCASSRNSPLHFGNGTRLTVT.

This chain links TRBV27 with TRBJ2-7; D gene unclear. This CDR3 has 15 residues. Trimming pared 3 bases from V and 2 bases from J, leaving 14 bases between. Germline V gene data show CDR1 as MNHEY and CDR2 as SMNVEV (reference sequence). The CDR3 nucleotides read TGTGCCAGCAGTTTGTGGGCTGTGAGGCCCTACGAGCAGTACTTC. Residues: CASSLWAVRPYEQYF.

The chain employs TRBV11-2 and TRBJ2-1; D not resolved. The CDR3 is made up of 14 amino acids. V lost 2 bases and J lost 8, with 13 bases in between. Germline assignment: CDR1 SGHAT and CDR2 FQNNGV. CDR3 protein: CASSLFQVPDEQFF. The DNA of the CDR3 is TGTGCCAGCAGCTTATTTCAGGTCCCCGATGAGCAGTTCTTC.

The rearrangement joins TRBV12-5 to TRBJ2-4; TRBD2 is a possible D gene (5 bases). Trimming cost V 1 base and J 3 bases, with 19 bases left between them. Germline CDR1 and CDR2: LGHNT and FRNRAP. The CDR3 is 18 residues long. CDR3 nucleotides: TGTGCTAGTGGTTTGGCCTTCACCTTAACAGAGGGCAAAAACATTCAGTACTTC. It specifies CASGLAFTLTEGKNIQYF.

This chain uses TRBV5-4 with TRBJ2-1; 11 bases are shared with TRBD2. Germline CDR1 is SGHNT and CDR2 is YYREEE (reference sequence). V shed 2 bases and J 3 bases; nucleotides not matched to a gene: 4. The CDR3 sequence is 16 residues long. The CDR3 reads CASSFHGTSGYNEQFF. The CDR3 DNA is TGTGCCAGCAGCTTCCACGGGACTAGCGGCTACAATGAGCAGTTCTTC.

The V call is TRBV6-5, the J call TRBJ2-1; 12 nucleotides align to TRBD2. The CDR3 loop spans 13 amino acids. Unmatched junction bases numbered 6, after V lost 6 bases and J lost 12 bases. The V gene's germline CDR1 is MNHEY and CDR2 SVGAGI. As DNA, the CDR3 is TGTGCCAGCAGGGACTCTAGCGGGAGGGGGCAGTTCTTC. Translation gives CASRDSSGRGQFF.

Only a few counts were recorded for this clone. The chain carries TRBV7-9 and TRBJ2-7, with 7 bases aligning to TRBD2. The V and J ends lost 4 bases and 0 bases, in that order; junction bases with no gene match: 3. The CDR3 runs to 14 residues. Germline CDR1 SEHNR, CDR2 FQNEAQ (reference sequence). As DNA, the CDR3 is TGTGCCAGCAGCTCGCAGCGGGGCTCCTACGAGCAGTACTTC. It translates to CASSSQRGSYEQYF. Complete variable domain (other parts from reference TRBV7-9 and TRBJ2-7): DTGVSQNPRHKITKRGQNVTFRCDPISEHNRLYWYRQTLGQGPEFLTYFQNEAQLEKSRLLSDRFSAERPKGSFSTLEIQRTEQGDSAMYLCASSSQRGSYEQYFGPGTRLTVT.

The J gene is TRBJ2-3, the V gene TRBV27; D unresolved. The V gene's germline CDR1 is MNHEY and CDR2 SMNVEV (reference sequence). With 4 bases removed from V and 4 bases from J, the gap between germline ends came to 21 bases. The CDR3 loop spans 17 amino acids. CDR3 sequence reads: CASSSKPTLRLPDTQYF. CDR3 DNA: TGTGCCAGCAGTTCGAAACCCACGCTACGATTACCAGATACGCAGTATTTT.

The chain employs TRBV9 and TRBJ2-1, with 7 bases matching TRBD2. CDR1 is SGDLS and CDR2 is YYNGEE in the germline V gene. V shed 3 bases, J shed 5 bases, and the junction held 8 bases outside the gene matches. The CDR3 spans 15 residues. The CDR3 DNA is TGTGCCAGCAGCGCAACCGGGACTACCAACAATGAGCAGTTCTTC. Protein sequence: CASSATGTTNNEQFF.

The DNA for the CDR3 is TGTGCCAGCAGTTTATACTCCTACAATGAGCAGTTCTTC. This codes for CASSLYSYNEQFF. The V call is TRBV27, the J call TRBJ2-1; no firm D call. Germline V gene lookup returns CDR1 MNHEY and CDR2 SMNVEV (reference sequence). V lost 1 base, J lost 0 bases, and 1 base lay in between. The CDR3 loop spans 13 amino acids.

V is TRBV10-2 and J is TRBJ2-7; 8 nucleotides agree with TRBD2. V was pared by 6 bases and J by 4 bases, with 8 bases of the junction left unmatched. Per germline, CDR1 WSHSY and CDR2 SAAADI. The CDR3 consists of 14 residues. The CDR3 spells CASRIGTSAYEQYF. The CDR3 DNA is TGCGCCAGCAGGATCGGGACTAGTGCGTACGAGCAGTACTTC.

This chain joins TRBV6-5 and TRBJ1-3; D remains ambiguous. Trimming took 2 bases from V and 9 from J, leaving 11 bases between them. This CDR3 region has 13 residues. Germline-derived CDR1 and CDR2 are MNHEY and SVGAGI. The CDR3 is CASSYEQSSTIYF. CDR3 bases: TGTGCCAGCAGTTACGAGCAAAGCAGCACCATATATTTT.

CDR3 protein: CASSRGGQLTDTQYF. CDR3 nucleotide sequence: TGTGCCAGCAGCCGAGGGGGGCAGTTAACAGATACGCAGTATTTT. The rearrangement uses TRBV3-1 (or the pseudogene TRBV3-2) and TRBJ2-3; either TRBD1 or TRBD2 may supply D (6 bases each). This CDR3 comprises 15 residues. Germline assignment: CDR1 LGHDT and CDR2 YNNKEL (reference sequence). V was cut by 4 bases and J by 3 bases, with 14 bases left in between.

V usage is TRBV9 and J usage is TRBJ2-7; tentatively, D is TRBD2 (6 bases). Germline-derived CDR1 and CDR2 are SGDLS and YYNGEE. V was pared by 0 bases and J by 2 bases, with 12 bases between. The CDR3 loop spans 15 amino acids. DNA for the CDR3: TGTGCCAGCAGCGTAGGTGGAGGGGACGCCTACGAGCAGTACTTC. Translating it yields CASSVGGGDAYEQYF.

The rearrangement uses TRBV21-1 and TRBJ2-1; TRBD2, the table's D call, was not compared with the DNA. TRBV21-1 represents a pseudogene. CDR3 length: 14 amino acids. This chain's CDR3 is CASSATRQNNEQFF. DNA for the CDR3: TGTGCCAGCAGCGCCACGCGGCAGAACAATGAGCAGTTCTTC.

The rearrangement uses TRBV13 and TRBJ1-1; D is unclear. V lost 1 base to trimming and J lost 0 bases, with 3 bases between them. The CDR3 extends over 13 amino acids. Germline CDR1 PRHDT, CDR2 FYEKMQ (reference sequence). The CDR3 DNA is TGTGCCAGCAGCTTAGACATGAACACTGAAGCTTTCTTT. Its protein product is CASSLDMNTEAFF.

The genes are TRBV2 and TRBJ2-1, with TRBD1 matching over 8 bases. Germline V CDR1 and CDR2: SNHLY, FYNNEI. Trimming removed 5 bases from V and 2 bases from J; junction bases left unmatched: 8. The CDR3 is 16 amino acids. CDR3 DNA: TGTGCCAGCAGTTTACAGGGGGTAAGGACCTACAATGAGCAGTTCTTC. It codes for CASSLQGVRTYNEQFF.

This clone was picked up a small number of times. The J gene is TRBJ2-1, the V gene TRBV9, with 11 bases matching TRBD2. The CDR3 spans 16 residues. Germline assignment: CDR1 SGDLS and CDR2 YYNGEE. Trimming cost V 5 bases and J 3 bases; bases outside gene matches: 7. DNA of the CDR3: TGTGCCAGCAGTCCCATCCTAGCGGGAGGCTACAATGAGCAGTTCTTC. Its translation: CASSPILAGGYNEQFF.

V is TRBV6-5 and J is TRBJ2-4, with D maybe TRBD1 (6 bases). V was clipped by 6 bases and J by 0 bases, with 12 bases between them. Germline V gene sequence: CDR1 MNHEY, CDR2 SVGAGI. The CDR3 has 15 residues. The CDR3 nucleotides read TGTGCCAGCAGACTCGACAGGTTAGCCAAAAACATTCAGTACTTC. Protein product: CASRLDRLAKNIQYF.

V is TRBV6-5 and J is TRBJ1-2; 9 positions match TRBD1. V lost 2 bases, J lost 2 bases, and 6 bases stayed unmatched. Per the germline V gene, CDR1 is MNHEY and CDR2 is SVGAGI. This CDR3 has 16 residues. CDR3 in amino acids: CASSYLGQGSNYGYTF. In DNA form, the CDR3 reads TGTGCCAGCAGTTACCTGGGACAGGGATCGAACTATGGCTACACCTTC.

This clone was counted once. The chain employs TRBV6-4 and TRBJ2-4, with 9 bases identical to TRBD2. The J segment lost 4 bases and the V segment lost 7 bases, leaving 11 bases of the junction unmatched. The germline CDR1 and CDR2 sequences are MRHNA and SNTAGT. The CDR3 contains 16 residues. This chain's CDR3 is CASTTAGGQVKNIQYF. For the CDR3, the DNA is TGTGCCAGCACTACGGCGGGGGGGCAAGTGAAAAACATTCAGTACTTC.

The V gene is TRBV9, the J gene TRBJ2-2; D not resolved. From germline, CDR1 is SGDLS and CDR2 YYNGEE. The CDR3 consists of 14 residues. With 0 bases removed from V and 5 bases from J, the gap between germline ends came to 8 bases. DNA for the CDR3: TGTGCCAGCAGCGTAGATACGTTTACCGGGGAGCTGTTTTTT. Protein: CASSVDTFTGELFF.